This entry is about one T cell receptor beta chain. This clonotype was seen repeatedly, ten times or more. The specificity of this receptor is unknown. No much larger clone exists at a distance of one base, and base qualities are not known. The entry originates in a study of T cells in Graves' hyperthyroidism and ophthalmopathy (dated by TCRdb to between 2019 and 2020). As for the study more broadly: Peripheral blood samples were taken at the time of initial diagnosis, prior to any treatment. To identify distinguishing TCR V-J signatures, a discovery cohort of some 99 patients was used, comprising 43 with Graves' ophthalmopathy and about 59 with stable Graves' hyperthyroidism. Prospective prediction of ophthalmopathy was tested in an independent validation cohort of fewer than 20 hyperthyroidism patients and 17 patients who later progressed to ophthalmopathy. The 100 discovery patients were divided at random into training and test sets in a 7:3 ratio. The study also compared thyroid tissue and blood T-cell repertoires from roughly six Graves' hyperthyroidism patients. Following sampling, methimazole starting at 30 mg daily was given to hyperthyroidism patients, and high-dose intravenous methylprednisolone was given to ophthalmopathy patients. According to the paper, TCR Vbeta CDR3 sequencing was carried out on 135 peripheral blood samples, which came from 40 to 45 ophthalmopathy, 75 or so hyperthyroidism and roughly 17 progressor patients. Overall study results and their limits: Most expanded thyroid clonotypes (frequency above 0.001) were also found in blood, which suggests that blood repertoires may mirror thyroid immune responses. No statistical method was used to set the sample size in advance, and investigators knew the group allocation. A model built on a 13 V-J signature distinguished ophthalmopathy from stable hyperthyroidism, reaching over 85% sensitivity and around 81% specificity in cross-validation and 80%/75% in testing. In validation, the model predicted progression to ophthalmopathy a median of about 6.5 months before onset, with roughly 70% sensitivity and almost 75% specificity.

TCR beta CDR3 regions were amplified from RNA transcripts. For the first round of RT-PCR on the TCR CDR3, the HTBI primer set was used together with the Qiagen OneStep RT-PCR kit. The libraries were constructed in a second round of multiplex PCR and then size-selected and purified. The libraries were sequenced on an Illumina HiSeq2000 using paired-end 100 bp reads. As for the authors' bioinformatics: SOAPnuke was used to process the raw data, with reads discarded if the reads contained adapters or uncalled bases, had a mean Phred below 15, or lacked an exact constant-primer or identifier match. COPE v1.2.5 was used to merge the high-quality paired reads, and each unique nucleotide sequence was defined as a clonotype. Clonotypes were aligned to IMGT TRBV, TRBD and TRBJ reference segments using MiTCR v1.1. Only V-J combinations with frequency above 0.0001, covering 99% to 99.2% of repertoires, were analysed. A TCS score was defined as the ratio between F50 (clonal expansion) and ExV (chaos), using BLOSUM62-based TCRdist between CDR3 peptides within each V-J. Welch's t-statistics and random forest reduced 514 V-J features to 10 to 15, which were used in a naive Bayes classifier (R e1071). TCRdb applied fastp at Q25 and MiXCR to the public reads, then kept only in-frame beta chains. CDR3 protein duplicates are merged, each entry listing the most common genes and DNA. These V and J calls originate from TCRdb's pipeline instead of the authors' own analysis. This sample lists approximately 400,000 distinct CDR3 sequences; less than 20% were detected once. The leading ten clones occupy about a quarter of the sample.

From the germline V gene, CDR1 is LGHNA and CDR2 is YNFKEQ. Measured from the cysteine to the phenylalanine, the CDR3 is 16 residues long. The only DNA kept is the CDR3, 48 bases in frame from the first base. V was cut back by 5 bases and J by 3 bases, leaving a gap of 20 bases between them. Hyperthyroidism patients were aged 18 to 65 years and newly diagnosed, with disease duration of less than 2 months. The study excluded patients with uncontrolled infections, other autoimmune diseases, pregnancy or lactation. Diagnoses were established on the basis of clinical symptoms, serum thyroxine and TRAb, thyroid ultrasound, and orbital computed tomography. Blood from progressor patients was drawn when they were first diagnosed with hyperthyroidism, before any ophthalmopathy symptoms appeared. PBMCs were separated from 7.5 to 10 ml of fresh peripheral blood using Ficoll-Paque density gradient centrifugation. Patients classed as progressors first received a Graves' hyperthyroidism diagnosis and then went on to develop ophthalmopathy during follow-up. Total RNA was extracted with Trizol reagent, and quality was checked on an Agilent 2100 Bioanalyzer.

The rearrangement combines TRBV4-2 with TRBJ2-7; tentative D gene TRBD1, with 5 bases matching. The sample taken for sequencing was blood. This receptor was taken from a woman aged 18-29 years with Graves' hyperthyroidism that later progressed to Graves' ophthalmopathy. The encoded CDR3 is CASSYRHRSRGYEQYF. In nucleotide form, the sequence is TGTGCCAGCAGCTACCGACACCGGAGTAGGGGCTACGAGCAGTACTTC.